This T cell receptor (beta chain) emerged from a study of T cells after yellow fever vaccination. As for the study in general: SMART-Seq v4 Ultra Low Input prepared the low-cell-number fractions.

Overall study results and limits: Re-detected after boosting: most primary clones, 96% of CD4 and about 85% of CD8. The secondary T-cell response peaked on day 5, not day 15, but was weaker. Contaminating bulk clonotypes could be abundant in FACS-sorted repertoires.

J gave up 7 bases and V 0 bases, and 9 bases lay outside the gene matches. This CDR3 is built from 16 residues. Germline V lookup: CDR1 MGHDK, CDR2 SYGVNS. MiXCR was run by TCRdb on the 5' RACE reads, yielding one entry per CDR3 protein. This table holds roughly 85,000 distinct CDR3 sequences, less than 15% found once. The rearrangement joins TRBV25-1 to TRBJ2-5; 9 bases map to TRBD2. The material sequenced was CD8+ T cells not binding an NS4B(214-222) dextramer, sorted from PBMCs, taken about 21 days after the first yellow fever vaccination. This receptor was obtained from a man aged 18 to 30 who received the YFV17D yellow fever vaccine. CDR3 in amino acids: CASSEYGAGGLRTQYF. DNA of the CDR3: TGTGCCAGCAGTGAATATGGGGCGGGGGGGCTGAGGACCCAGTACTTC.